This TCR beta chain was captured by sequencing in a study of cytomegalovirus exposure and HLA in healthy donors. A multiplex PCR was run with 60 Vbeta primers and 13 Jbeta primers. TCRdb keeps only in-frame clones here, not all; method: immunoSEQ multiplex PCR. Of about 90,000 clones in the sample, around 84% were seen once. Germline V gene sequence: CDR1 MNHNY, CDR2 SVGAGI (reference sequence). V dropped 0 bases and J dropped 5; count of bases not matched to a gene: 4. This CDR3 spans 14 amino acids. The V gene is TRBV6-6, the J gene TRBJ2-7; 7 bases match TRBD1. Sequenced input: PBMCs. The clonotype comes from a man aged 18 to 29 in good health and CMV-seronegative. The chain's CDR3 is CASSYSEQGNEQYF. The CDR3 nucleotides read TGTGCCAGCAGTTACTCCGAACAGGGGAACGAGCAGTACTTC.